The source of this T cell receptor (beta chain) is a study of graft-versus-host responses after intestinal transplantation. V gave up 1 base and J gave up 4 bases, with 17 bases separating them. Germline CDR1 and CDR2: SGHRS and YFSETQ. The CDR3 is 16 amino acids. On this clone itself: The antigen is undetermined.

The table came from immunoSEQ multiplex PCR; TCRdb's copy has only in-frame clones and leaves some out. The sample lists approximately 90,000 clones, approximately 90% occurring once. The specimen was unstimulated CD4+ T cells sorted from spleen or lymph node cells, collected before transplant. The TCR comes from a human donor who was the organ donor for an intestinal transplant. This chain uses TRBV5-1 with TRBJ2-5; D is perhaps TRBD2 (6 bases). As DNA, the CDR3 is TGCGCCAGCAGCTTGACGCCCGCGGGGCTTGGAGAGACCCAGTACTTC. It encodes CASSLTPAGLGETQYF.